These 7 T cell receptor beta chains were sequenced from one sample in a study of blood T cell repertoires in COVID-19. Sequencing was performed with immunoSEQ multiplex PCR; in TCRdb, only in-frame clones are kept and a portion is missing. The table shows around 150,000 clones, with more than 85% occurring only once. Sample: peripheral blood. The receptors derive from a woman aged 55-69 years with COVID-19, enrolled during active disease.

The chain couples TRBV6-2 or TRBV6-3 to TRBJ1-1; a weak D match, TRBD1 (6 bases). The CDR3 sequence is 16 residues long. Trimming left V 6 bases short and J 0 bases short, with 17 bases between. Germline loops: CDR1 MNHEY, CDR2 SVGEGT. In DNA form, the CDR3 reads TGTGCCAGCAGCCGCACGAGACAGGCCCTGAACACTGAAGCTTTCTTT. This codes for CASSRTRQALNTEAFF.

The chain is built from TRBV5-4 and TRBJ2-3; 15 nucleotides line up with TRBD2. V gave up 3 bases and J gave up 3 bases; unmatched junction bases: 2. This CDR3 is 16 amino acids long. The germline V gene has CDR1 SGHNT and CDR2 YYREEE (reference sequence). The CDR3 sequence is CASSSGLAGGTDTQYF. DNA of the CDR3: TGTGCCAGCAGCTCCGGACTAGCGGGGGGGACAGATACGCAGTATTTT. The full variable domain, in which reference TRBV5-4 and TRBJ2-3 provide the parts outside the CDR3, is ETGVTQSPTHLIKTRGQQVTLRCSSQSGHNTVSWYQQALGQGPQFIFQYYREEENGRGNFPPRFSGLQFPNYSSELNVNALELDDSALYLCASSSGLAGGTDTQYFGPGTRLTVL.

The chain uses TRBV19 and TRBJ1-4, with D possibly being TRBD1 (6 bases). CDR3 length: 15 amino acids. V was pared by 3 bases and J by 3 bases, with 11 bases between. CDR1 is LNHDA, CDR2 SQIVND, per germline (reference sequence). The CDR3 bases are TGTGCCAGTAGTATCGCTAGACAGGCTAATGAAAAACTGTTTTTT. Translating it yields CASSIARQANEKLFF.

The rearrangement links TRBV10-3 to TRBJ1-2; D gene uncertain. The germline gives CDR1 ENHRY, CDR2 SYGVKD. The CDR3 covers 13 residues. Trimming removed 4 bases from V and 5 bases from J, with 11 bases in between. CDR3 sequence (DNA): TGTGCCATCAGTGGGAGAGGGCATTATGGCTACACCTTC. Translating gives CAISGRGHYGYTF.

This chain connects TRBV6-5 to TRBJ1-5; 7 bases are shared with TRBD1. This CDR3 is built from 11 residues. Trimming took 2 bases from V and 15 from J; bases not matched to a gene: 4. Germline V gene sequence: CDR1 MNHEY, CDR2 SVGAGI. The CDR3 DNA sequence: TGTGCCAGCAGTTACGGGGGACAGTGGCATTTT. This sequence encodes CASSYGGQWHF.

V usage is TRBV2 and J usage is TRBJ1-6; TRBD1 matches 12 bases. The junction had 4 bases not matched to a gene; V was cut back by 5 bases and J by 8 bases. There are 15 residues in the CDR3. In germline, CDR1 is SNHLY, CDR2 FYNNEI. The CDR3 reads CASSLGTGGDSPLHF. The CDR3 bases are TGTGCCAGCAGTTTGGGGACAGGGGGCGATTCACCCCTCCACTTT. The whole variable domain, remainder taken from reference TRBV2 and TRBJ1-6, is EPEVTQTPSHQVTQMGQEVILRCVPISNHLYFYWYRQILGQKVEFLVSFYNNEISEKSEIFDDQFSVERPDGSNFTLKIRSTKLEDSAMYFCASSLGTGGDSPLHFGNGTRLTVT.

The chain uses TRBV5-4 and TRBJ1-2, with 7 bases fitting TRBD1. V dropped 1 base and J dropped 7; count of bases not matched to a gene: 13. The CDR3 is 16 residues long. Germline V gives CDR1 SGHNT, CDR2 YYREEE (reference sequence). The CDR3 DNA follows: TGTGCCAGCAGCTTGAGGCCGACAGGGATGGGGGTTGGCTACACCTTC. This translates into CASSLRPTGMGVGYTF.